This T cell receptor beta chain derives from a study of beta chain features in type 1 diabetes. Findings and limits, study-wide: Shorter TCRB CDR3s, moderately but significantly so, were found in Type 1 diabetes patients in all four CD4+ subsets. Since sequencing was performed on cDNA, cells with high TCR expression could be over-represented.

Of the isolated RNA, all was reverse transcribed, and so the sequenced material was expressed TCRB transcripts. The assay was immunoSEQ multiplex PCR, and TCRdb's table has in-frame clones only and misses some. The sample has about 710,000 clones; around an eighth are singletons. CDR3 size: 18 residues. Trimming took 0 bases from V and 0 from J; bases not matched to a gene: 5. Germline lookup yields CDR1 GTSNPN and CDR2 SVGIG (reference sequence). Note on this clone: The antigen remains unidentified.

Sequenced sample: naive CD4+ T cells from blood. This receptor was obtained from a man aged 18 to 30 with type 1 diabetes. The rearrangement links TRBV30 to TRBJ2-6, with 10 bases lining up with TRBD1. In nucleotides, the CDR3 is TGTGCCTGGAGTGTAGTCAGGACAGGGGGCTCTGGGGCCAACGTCCTGACTTTC. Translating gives CAWSVVRTGGSGANVLTF.